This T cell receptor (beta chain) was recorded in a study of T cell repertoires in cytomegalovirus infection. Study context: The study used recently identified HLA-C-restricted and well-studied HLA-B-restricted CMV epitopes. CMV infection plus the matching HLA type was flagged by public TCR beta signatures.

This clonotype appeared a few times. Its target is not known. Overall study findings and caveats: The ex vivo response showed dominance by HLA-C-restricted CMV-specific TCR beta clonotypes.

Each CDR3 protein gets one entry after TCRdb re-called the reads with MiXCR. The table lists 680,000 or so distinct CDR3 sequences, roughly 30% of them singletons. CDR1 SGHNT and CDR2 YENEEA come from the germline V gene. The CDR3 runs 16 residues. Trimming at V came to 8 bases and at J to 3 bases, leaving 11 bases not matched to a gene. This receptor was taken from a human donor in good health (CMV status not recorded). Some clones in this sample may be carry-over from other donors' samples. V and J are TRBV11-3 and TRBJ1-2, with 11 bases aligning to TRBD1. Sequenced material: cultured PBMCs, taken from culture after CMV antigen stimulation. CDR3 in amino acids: CASDGDRGYHYYGYTF. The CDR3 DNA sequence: TGTGCCAGCGATGGGGACAGGGGGTACCACTACTATGGCTACACCTTC.